The clone carrying this TCR beta chain was counted between two and nine times. The source of the sample is a study of beta chain features in type 1 diabetes. CDR1 and CDR2 from the germline V gene are MGHDK and SYGVNS. V was pared by 8 bases and J by 0 bases, with 11 bases between. The CDR3 extends over 13 amino acids. Expressed TCRB transcripts were sequenced because the isolated RNA had all been reverse transcribed beforehand. Here immunoSEQ multiplex PCR was the method, and the copy in TCRdb shows in-frame clones only, minus some. The sample has 110,000 to 150,000 clones; about 7% are singletons. This chain uses TRBV25-1 with TRBJ2-7; possibly TRBD2 for D (5 bases). The TCR was taken from a woman aged 30 to 39 in good health. Sequences were obtained from central memory CD4+ T cells from blood. The CDR3 reads CASPGYTSYEQYF. CDR3 sequence (DNA): TGTGCCAGCCCGGGATACACCTCCTACGAGCAGTACTTC.